These 21 T cell receptor beta chains were all obtained from the same sample, sequenced in a study of control samples from healthy donors and cancer patients. Data came from immunoSEQ multiplex PCR; TCRdb stores just in-frame clones and leaves some out. Of 100,000 to 150,000 clones listed, over 80% are singletons. Sequencing input: PBMCs. Every receptor here comes from a man older than 75 with head and neck cancer.

This chain connects TRBV5-4 to TRBJ1-2, with unresolved D. The length of the CDR3 is 15 residues. CDR1 SGHNT and CDR2 YYREEE come from the germline V gene (reference sequence). Between the trimmed V and J ends, which lost 2 bases and 0 bases, there was a span of 11 bases. In nucleotides, the CDR3 is TGTGCCAGCAGCTTTGGCGACCAGGCTAACTATGGCTACACCTTC. It specifies CASSFGDQANYGYTF.

This sequence joins TRBV4-3 and TRBJ1-2; D is unresolved. The CDR3 sequence is 15 residues long. The V end lost 0 bases, the J end lost 1 base, and 9 bases lay between the germline ends. Germline V gene sequence: CDR1 LGHNA, CDR2 YSLEER. CDR3 residues: CASSQEYQVNYGYTF. CDR3 nucleotide sequence: TGCGCCAGCAGCCAAGAATATCAGGTTAACTATGGCTACACCTTC.

V gene TRBV2 combines with J gene TRBJ2-7, with D possibly TRBD2 on 6 matching bases. Germline CDR1 reads SNHLY; CDR2 reads FYNNEI. With 2 bases removed from V and 7 bases from J, the gap between germline ends came to 12 bases. CDR3 length: 13 amino acids. CDR3 amino acids: CASSEPYGGEQYF. In DNA form, the CDR3 reads TGTGCCAGCAGTGAACCTTACGGGGGAGAGCAGTACTTC. Together with reference TRBV2 and TRBJ2-7, the CDR3 gives the full variable domain: EPEVTQTPSHQVTQMGQEVILRCVPISNHLYFYWYRQILGQKVEFLVSFYNNEISEKSEIFDDQFSVERPDGSNFTLKIRSTKLEDSAMYFCASSEPYGGEQYFGPGTRLTVT.

The chain employs TRBV4-1 and TRBJ2-7, with D possibly being TRBD2 (7 bases). The length of the CDR3 is 13 residues. Germline lookup yields CDR1 MGHRA and CDR2 YSYEKL. Trimming took 3 bases from V and 3 from J, leaving 9 bases between them. The CDR3 bases are TGCGCCAGCAGCCACGGGGGGCACTACGAGCAGTACTTC. Translation: CASSHGGHYEQYF.

CDR3 nucleotides: TGTGCCAGCAACACAGGGGGAGAGACCCAGTACTTC. Translated, it gives CASNTGGETQYF. The genes are TRBV12-3 or TRBV12-4 and TRBJ2-5, with 8 bases fitting TRBD1. CDR3 length equals 12 residues. The junction had 2 bases not matched to a gene; V was cut back by 7 bases and J by 4 bases.

The chain recombines TRBV9 with TRBJ2-3, with a tentative D call TRBD2 (5 bases). The V gene lost 0 bases and the J gene lost 0 bases, with 8 bases spanning the gap. Germline-derived CDR1 and CDR2 are SGDLS and YYNGEE. CDR3 length: 15 residues. The CDR3 sequence: CASSVVTGSTDTQYF. The CDR3, as DNA: TGTGCCAGCAGCGTAGTAACGGGAAGCACAGATACGCAGTATTTT. The full variable domain, in which reference TRBV9 and TRBJ2-3 provide the parts outside the CDR3, is DSGVTQTPKHLITATGQRVTLRCSPRSGDLSVYWYQQSLDQGLQFLIQYYNGEERAKGNILERFSAQQFPDLHSELNLSSLELGDSALYFCASSVVTGSTDTQYFGPGTRLTVL.

This clone was counted once. The J gene is TRBJ2-7, the V gene TRBV5-1; weak D call: TRBD1 (6 bases). The CDR3 covers 13 residues. The V gene lost 7 bases and the J gene lost 6 bases, with 17 bases spanning the gap. Germline CDR1 and CDR2: SGHRS and YFSETQ. The CDR3 DNA is TGCGCCAGCTACCGGGACACCCTGGGCGAGCAGTACTTC. Translating gives CASYRDTLGEQYF.

A remark on this clone: Because the CDR3's place on the DNA is in doubt, the DNA is left out and the CDR3 is given as listed by TCRdb. The chain uses TRBV12-5 and TRBJ1-3. Germline V gene lookup returns CDR1 LGHNT and CDR2 FRNRAP. Termini included, the CDR3 measures 15 amino acids. CDR3 protein: CASGLGTGGGNTIYF.

The chain combines TRBV2 with TRBJ2-7, with D perhaps assigned TRBD1 or TRBD2 (5 bases each). Germline V gene data show CDR1 as SNHLY and CDR2 as FYNNEI. V was trimmed by 4 bases and J by 3 bases, leaving 10 bases between them. The CDR3 length is 13 residues. CDR3 sequence (DNA): TGTGCCAGCAGTGCGAGGGGCATCTACGAGCAGTACTTC. Protein product: CASSARGIYEQYF. Full variable domain (rest looked up from reference TRBV2 and TRBJ2-7): EPEVTQTPSHQVTQMGQEVILRCVPISNHLYFYWYRQILGQKVEFLVSFYNNEISEKSEIFDDQFSVERPDGSNFTLKIRSTKLEDSAMYFCASSARGIYEQYFGPGTRLTVT.

The chain recombines TRBV14 with TRBJ2-2, with D perhaps assigned TRBD1 or TRBD2 (5 bases each). This CDR3 spans 16 amino acids. Trimming took off 3 bases at V and 0 bases at J, with 11 bases between the two ends. Per the germline V gene, CDR1 is SGHDN and CDR2 is FVKESK. This chain's CDR3 is CASSHHGTPNTGELFF. CDR3 DNA: TGTGCCAGCAGCCACCACGGGACCCCGAACACCGGGGAGCTGTTTTTT.

V is TRBV5-1 and J is TRBJ1-4; 8 nucleotides agree with TRBD1. Germline CDR1 reads SGHRS; CDR2 reads YFSETQ. After removal of 2 bases from V and 3 bases from J, the junction contained 0 bases not matched to a gene. This CDR3 comprises 14 residues. The CDR3 nucleotides are TGCGCCAGCAGCTTCAGGGGGCCTAATGAAAAACTGTTTTTT. It is translated as CASSFRGPNEKLFF.

The chain joins TRBV4-1 to TRBJ2-5; D possibly corresponds to TRBD1 (5 bases). From germline, CDR1 is MGHRA and CDR2 YSYEKL. V was pared by 4 bases and J by 0 bases, with 6 bases between. This CDR3 has 13 amino acids. CDR3 DNA sequence: TGCGCCAGCAGCCGACAGTACCAAGAGACCCAGTACTTC. Amino acid sequence: CASSRQYQETQYF.

The chain has TRBV28 and TRBJ1-5, with D possibly being TRBD1 (6 bases). The ends were cut back, 2 bases at V and 5 bases at J, with 13 bases in the middle. This CDR3 spans 15 amino acids. Germline CDR1 is MDHEN and CDR2 is SYDVKM. CDR3 bases: TGTGCCAGCAGTTTAATTCTCGGGGGCTATCAGCCCCAGCATTTT. This translates into CASSLILGGYQPQHF.

The chain couples TRBV5-1 to TRBJ2-2; 7 positions agree with TRBD1. After removal of 4 bases from V and 1 base from J, the junction contained 4 bases not matched to a gene. The CDR3 length is 15 residues. In germline, CDR1 is SGHRS, CDR2 YFSETQ. The DNA for the CDR3 is TGCGCCAGCAGCGCCGGGGACAGGAACACCGGGGAGCTGTTTTTT. Amino acids: CASSAGDRNTGELFF.

The chain joins TRBV11-2 to TRBJ1-5; D ambiguous. CDR3 size: 14 residues. V was cut by 2 bases and J by 0 bases, with 5 bases left in between. Germline CDR1 is SGHAT and CDR2 is FQNNGV. This chain's CDR3 is CASSLHFSNQPQHF. Written as DNA, the CDR3 is TGTGCCAGCAGCTTACATTTTAGCAATCAGCCCCAGCATTTT.

The rearrangement uses TRBV27 and TRBJ1-1, with D tentatively TRBD1 (6 bases). The CDR3 totals 14 residues. V was pared by 8 bases and J by 1 base, with 14 bases between. The germline V gene encodes CDR1 MNHEY and CDR2 SMNVEV (reference sequence). In DNA, the CDR3 is TGTGCCAGCCGGGGGGGACACCCGAACACTGAAGCTTTCTTT. Its protein product is CASRGGHPNTEAFF.

This clone is a singleton in its sample. This chain uses TRBV27 with TRBJ1-4; D is ambiguous. The length of the CDR3 is 15 residues. V was clipped by 6 bases and J by 6 bases, with 17 bases between them. Germline values: CDR1 MNHEY, CDR2 SMNVEV (reference sequence). The CDR3 loop reads CASSSFGEGYEKLFF. Here the CDR3 DNA reads TGTGCCAGCAGCTCTTTCGGGGAGGGCTATGAAAAACTGTTTTTT.

The V gene is TRBV11-3, the J gene TRBJ1-3, with D uncertain. This CDR3 comprises 13 residues. The V gene's germline CDR1 is SGHNT and CDR2 YENEEA. The V end was cut by 1 base, the J end by 3 bases, with 4 bases between. For the CDR3, the DNA is TGTGCCAGCAGCTTAGGGTTTGGAAACACCATATATTTT. Encoded protein: CASSLGFGNTIYF.

The chain joins TRBV6-5 to TRBJ1-5, with D unclear. Germline CDR1 reads MNHEY; CDR2 reads SVGAGI. Trimming took 4 bases from V and 7 from J, leaving 11 bases between them. The CDR3 length is 13 residues. Here the CDR3 reads CASSFSGNQPQHF. The DNA of the CDR3 is TGTGCCAGCAGTTTTTCGGGGAACCAGCCCCAGCATTTT.

This clone was detected only once. This chain connects TRBV6-8 to TRBJ2-5; TRBD2 matches 10 bases. Germline lookup yields CDR1 MNHGY and CDR2 SAAAGT. The CDR3 has 17 residues. V lost 0 bases to trimming and J lost 5 bases; unmatched junction nucleotides: 9. The CDR3 region is CASSYSIATSGMETQYF. The CDR3 coding sequence is TGTGCCAGCAGTTACTCGATAGCCACTAGCGGGATGGAGACCCAGTACTTC.

Comment on this clone: Other DNA sequences in this specimen translate into the identical CDR3. The V and J genes are TRBV4-3 and TRBJ2-3; D gene unclear. CDR1 and CDR2 from the germline V gene are LGHNA and YSLEER. CDR3 size: 14 residues. Trimming took 0 bases from V and 1 from J, leaving 5 bases between them. The CDR3 sequence is CASSQDQGTDTQYF. In nucleotides, the CDR3 is TGCGCCAGCAGCCAAGACCAAGGCACAGATACGCAGTATTTT.